The TCR beta chain under discussion was sequenced for a study of T cell responses to AZD1222 COVID-19 vaccine. Concerning this clone: The target antigen is unknown.

The CDR3 runs 14 residues. CDR1 and CDR2 from the germline V gene are SGHAT and FQDESV (reference sequence). V shed 1 base and J shed 8 bases, with 12 bases lying between them. Only in-frame clones appear in the TCRdb table, and some are missing; sequencing was by immunoSEQ multiplex PCR. The table shows around 170,000 clones, with approximately 89% occurring only once. Study-level points and caveats: Sampled repertoires all dated from after the peak T cell response. Baseline seropositives among AZD1222 recipients totaled only five or six.

The rearrangement joins TRBV11-1 to TRBJ2-1; either TRBD1 or TRBD2 may fit D (5 bases each). Sample: peripheral blood, taken on day 0 of AZD1222 vaccination. This clonotype was obtained from an adult in good health. This CDR3 is CASSLGEQGYEQFF. CDR3 nucleotides: TGTGCCAGCAGCTTAGGGGAGCAGGGCTATGAGCAGTTCTTC. The variable domain in full, completed from reference TRBV11-1 and TRBJ2-1, reads EAEVAQSPRYKITEKSQAVAFWCDPISGHATLYWYRQILGQGPELLVQFQDESVVDDSQLPKDRFSAERLKGVDSTLKIQPAELGDSAMYLCASSLGEQGYEQFFGPGTRLTVL.